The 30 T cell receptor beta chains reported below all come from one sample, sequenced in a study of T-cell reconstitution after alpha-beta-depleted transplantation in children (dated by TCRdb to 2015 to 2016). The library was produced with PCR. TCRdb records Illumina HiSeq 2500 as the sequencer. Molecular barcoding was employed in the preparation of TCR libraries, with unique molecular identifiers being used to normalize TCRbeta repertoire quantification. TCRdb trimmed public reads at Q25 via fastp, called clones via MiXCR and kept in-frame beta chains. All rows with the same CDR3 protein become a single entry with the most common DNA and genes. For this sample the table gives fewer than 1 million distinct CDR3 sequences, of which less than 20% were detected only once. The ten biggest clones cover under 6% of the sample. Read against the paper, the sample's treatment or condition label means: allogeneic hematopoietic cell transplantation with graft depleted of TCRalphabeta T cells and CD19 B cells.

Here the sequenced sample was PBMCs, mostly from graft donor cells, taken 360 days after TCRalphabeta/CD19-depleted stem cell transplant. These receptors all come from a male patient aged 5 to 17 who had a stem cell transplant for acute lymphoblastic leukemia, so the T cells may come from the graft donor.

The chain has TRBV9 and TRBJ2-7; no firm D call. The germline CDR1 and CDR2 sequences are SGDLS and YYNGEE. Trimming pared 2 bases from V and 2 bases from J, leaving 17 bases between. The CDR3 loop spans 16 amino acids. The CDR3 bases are TGTGCCAGCAGCGTGAGCCCCTCGGTTGGAGCCTACGAGCAGTACTTC. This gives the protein CASSVSPSVGAYEQYF.

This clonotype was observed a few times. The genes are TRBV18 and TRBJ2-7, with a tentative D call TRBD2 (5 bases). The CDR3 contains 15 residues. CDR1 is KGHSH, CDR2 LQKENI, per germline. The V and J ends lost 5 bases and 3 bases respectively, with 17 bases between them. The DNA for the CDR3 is TGTGCCAGCTCAACGGGTCTGTCCGGAGGCTACGAGCAGTACTTC. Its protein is CASSTGLSGGYEQYF.

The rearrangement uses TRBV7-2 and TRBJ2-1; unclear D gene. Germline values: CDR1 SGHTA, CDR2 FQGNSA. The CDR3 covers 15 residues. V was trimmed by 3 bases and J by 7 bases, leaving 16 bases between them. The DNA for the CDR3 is TGTGCCAGCAGCTTTGTGGCTTGGGGTAGGAATGAGCAGTTCTTC. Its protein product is CASSFVAWGRNEQFF.

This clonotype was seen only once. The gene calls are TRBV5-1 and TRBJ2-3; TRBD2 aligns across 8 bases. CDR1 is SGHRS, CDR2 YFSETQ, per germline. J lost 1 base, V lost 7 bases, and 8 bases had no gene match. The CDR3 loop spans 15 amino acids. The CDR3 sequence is CASLPSTSGTDTQYF. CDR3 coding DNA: TGCGCCAGCTTACCATCGACTAGCGGCACAGATACGCAGTATTTT.

The CDR3 DNA reads as TGTGCCAGCAGCGGGCTACAGGGTAAACAAGAGACCCAGTACTTC. Translated, it gives CASSGLQGKQETQYF. The genes are TRBV27 and TRBJ2-5; possibly TRBD1 for D (6 bases). The CDR3 consists of 15 residues. The V end lost 6 bases, the J end lost 2 bases, and 16 bases lay between the germline ends. The V gene's germline CDR1 is MNHEY and CDR2 SMNVEV (reference sequence).

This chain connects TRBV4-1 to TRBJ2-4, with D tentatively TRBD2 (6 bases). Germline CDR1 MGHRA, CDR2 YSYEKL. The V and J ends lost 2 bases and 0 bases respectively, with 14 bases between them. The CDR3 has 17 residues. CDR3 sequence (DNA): TGCGCCAGCAGCCAACCTACTAGCAGACTAGCCAAAAACATTCAGTACTTC. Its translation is CASSQPTSRLAKNIQYF.

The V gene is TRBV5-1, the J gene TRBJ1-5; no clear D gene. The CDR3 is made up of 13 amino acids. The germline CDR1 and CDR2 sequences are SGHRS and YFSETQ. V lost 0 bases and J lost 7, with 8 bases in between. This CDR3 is CASSLGETQPQHF. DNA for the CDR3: TGCGCCAGCAGCTTGGGAGAGACGCAGCCCCAGCATTTT.

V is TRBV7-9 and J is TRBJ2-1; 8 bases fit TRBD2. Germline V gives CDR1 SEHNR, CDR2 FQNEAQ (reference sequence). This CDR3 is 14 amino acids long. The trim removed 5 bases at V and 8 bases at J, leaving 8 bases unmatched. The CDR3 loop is CASSPGLAPHEQFF. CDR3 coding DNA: TGTGCCAGCAGCCCCGGACTAGCCCCCCATGAGCAGTTCTTC.

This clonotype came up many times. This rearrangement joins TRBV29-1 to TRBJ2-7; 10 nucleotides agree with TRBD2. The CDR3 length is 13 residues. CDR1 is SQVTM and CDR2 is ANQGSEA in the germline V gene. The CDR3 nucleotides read TGCACCGCGCGGACTAGCGGTTCCTACGAGCAGTACTTC. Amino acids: CTARTSGSYEQYF.

In nucleotides, the CDR3 is TGTGCCATCAGTAGACTAGCGGGAAGTTACGAGCAGTACTTC. It encodes CAISRLAGSYEQYF. The rearrangement links TRBV10-3 to TRBJ2-7, with 11 bases identical to TRBD2. CDR3 length: 14 amino acids. Germline V gene lookup returns CDR1 ENHRY and CDR2 SYGVKD. Trimming removed 5 bases from V and 4 bases from J; junction bases left unmatched: 4.

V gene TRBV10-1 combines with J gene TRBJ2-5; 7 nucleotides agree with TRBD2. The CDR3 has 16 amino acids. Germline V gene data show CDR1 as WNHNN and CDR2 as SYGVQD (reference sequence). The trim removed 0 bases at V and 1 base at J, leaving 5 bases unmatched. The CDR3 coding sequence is TGCGCCAGCAGTGAGTCGGGGGGGTTTGGCCAAGAGACCCAGTACTTC. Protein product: CASSESGGFGQETQYF.

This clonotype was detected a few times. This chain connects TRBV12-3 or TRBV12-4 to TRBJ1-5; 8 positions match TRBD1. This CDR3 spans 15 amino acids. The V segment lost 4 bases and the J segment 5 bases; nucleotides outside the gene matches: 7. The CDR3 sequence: CASSYNGQGYQPQHF. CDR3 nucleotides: TGTGCCAGCAGTTATAACGGACAGGGTTATCAGCCCCAGCATTTT.

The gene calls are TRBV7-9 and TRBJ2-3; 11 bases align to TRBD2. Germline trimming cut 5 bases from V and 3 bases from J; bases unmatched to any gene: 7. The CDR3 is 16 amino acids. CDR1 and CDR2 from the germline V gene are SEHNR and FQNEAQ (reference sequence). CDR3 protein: CASSRRLAGRTDTQYF. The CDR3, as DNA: TGTGCCAGCAGCCGAAGACTAGCGGGAAGGACAGATACGCAGTATTTT.

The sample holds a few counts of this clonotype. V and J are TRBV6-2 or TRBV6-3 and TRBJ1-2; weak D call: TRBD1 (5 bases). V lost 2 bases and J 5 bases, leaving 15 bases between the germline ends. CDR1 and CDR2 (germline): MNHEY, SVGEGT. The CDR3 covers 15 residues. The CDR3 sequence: CASSYGGTLAYGYTF. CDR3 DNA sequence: TGTGCCAGCAGTTACGGGGGGACCCTCGCATATGGCTACACCTTC.

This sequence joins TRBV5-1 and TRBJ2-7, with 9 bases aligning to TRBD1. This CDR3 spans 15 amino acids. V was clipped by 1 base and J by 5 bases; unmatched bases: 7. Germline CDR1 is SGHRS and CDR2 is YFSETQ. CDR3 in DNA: TGCGCCAGCAGCTTGAGGGGACAGGGATCCAACGAGCAGTACTTC. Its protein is CASSLRGQGSNEQYF.

In DNA, the CDR3 is TGTGCCACCAGCATAGGCCCCCTCACCCTAGCCAAAAACATTCAGTACTTC. Amino acid sequence: CATSIGPLTLAKNIQYF. The chain has TRBV15 and TRBJ2-4, with D hard to call. The CDR3 has 17 residues. V lost 4 bases to trimming and J lost 0 bases, with 16 bases between them. The germline V gene has CDR1 LNHNV and CDR2 YYDKDF (reference sequence).

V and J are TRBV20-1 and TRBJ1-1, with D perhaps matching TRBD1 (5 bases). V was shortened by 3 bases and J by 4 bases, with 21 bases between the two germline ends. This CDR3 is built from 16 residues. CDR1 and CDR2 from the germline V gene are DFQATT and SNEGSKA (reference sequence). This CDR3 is CSASNTRRVVGTEAFF. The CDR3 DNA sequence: TGCAGTGCTAGTAACACACGCAGGGTGGTTGGCACTGAAGCTTTCTTT.

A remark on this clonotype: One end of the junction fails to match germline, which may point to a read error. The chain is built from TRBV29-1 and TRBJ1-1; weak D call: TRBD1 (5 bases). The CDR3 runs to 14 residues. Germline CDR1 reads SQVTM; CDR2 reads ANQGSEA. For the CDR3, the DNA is TGCAGCGTTGACAATCGTGGGAATGGGACTGGAGCTTTCTTT. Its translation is CSVDNRGNGTGAFF.

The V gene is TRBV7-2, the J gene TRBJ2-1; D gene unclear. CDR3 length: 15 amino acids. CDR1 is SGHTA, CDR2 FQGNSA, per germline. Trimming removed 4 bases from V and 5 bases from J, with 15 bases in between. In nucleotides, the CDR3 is TGTGCCAGCAGCTCGAGCGATCCTTATAACAATGAGCAGTTCTTC. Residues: CASSSSDPYNNEQFF.

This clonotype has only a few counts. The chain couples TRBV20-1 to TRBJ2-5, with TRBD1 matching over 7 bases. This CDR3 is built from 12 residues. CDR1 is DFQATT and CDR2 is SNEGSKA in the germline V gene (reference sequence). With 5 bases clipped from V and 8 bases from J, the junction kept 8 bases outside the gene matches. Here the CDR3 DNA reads TGCAGTGCTTACCGGGACAGTCTAACCCAGTACTTC. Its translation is CSAYRDSLTQYF.

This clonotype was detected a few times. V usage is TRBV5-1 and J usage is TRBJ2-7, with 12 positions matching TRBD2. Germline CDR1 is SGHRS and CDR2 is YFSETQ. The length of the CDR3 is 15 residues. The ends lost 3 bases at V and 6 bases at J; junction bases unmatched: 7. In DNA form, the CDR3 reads TGCGCCAGCAGCTGGAGGACTAGCGGGACAGTCGAGCAGTACTTC. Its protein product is CASSWRTSGTVEQYF.

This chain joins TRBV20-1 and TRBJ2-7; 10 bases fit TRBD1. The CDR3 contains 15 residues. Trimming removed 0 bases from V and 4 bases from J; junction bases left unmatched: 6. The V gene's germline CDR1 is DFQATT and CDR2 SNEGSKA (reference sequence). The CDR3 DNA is TGCAGTGCTAGAGACGCCGGGACAGGGGTTTACGAGCAGTACTTC. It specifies CSARDAGTGVYEQYF.

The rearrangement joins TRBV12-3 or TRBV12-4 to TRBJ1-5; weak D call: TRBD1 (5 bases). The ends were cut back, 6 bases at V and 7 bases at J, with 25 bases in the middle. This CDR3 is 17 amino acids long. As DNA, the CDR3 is TGTGCCAGCAGAGACGCCCAGAGGGGTGATAATATACAGCCCCAGCATTTT. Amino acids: CASRDAQRGDNIQPQHF.

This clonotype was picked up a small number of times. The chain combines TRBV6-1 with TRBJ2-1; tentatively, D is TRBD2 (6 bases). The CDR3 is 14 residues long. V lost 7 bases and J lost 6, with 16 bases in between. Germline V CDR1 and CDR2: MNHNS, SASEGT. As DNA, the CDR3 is TGTGCCAGCAAGCCGGGAGCGCTTAGCAATGAGCAGTTCTTC. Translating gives CASKPGALSNEQFF.

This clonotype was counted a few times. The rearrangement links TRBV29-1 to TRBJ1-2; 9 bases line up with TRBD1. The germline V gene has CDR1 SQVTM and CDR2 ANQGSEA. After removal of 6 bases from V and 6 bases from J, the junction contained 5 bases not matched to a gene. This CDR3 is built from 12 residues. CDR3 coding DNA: TGCAGCGTGTTGGACAGGGGAAATGGCTACACCTTC. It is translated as CSVLDRGNGYTF.

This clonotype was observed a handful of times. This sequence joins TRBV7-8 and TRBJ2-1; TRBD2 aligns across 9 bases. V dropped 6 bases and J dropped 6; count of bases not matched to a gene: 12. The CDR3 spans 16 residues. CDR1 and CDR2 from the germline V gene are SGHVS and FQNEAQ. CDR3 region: CASRQSSAGGPNEQFF. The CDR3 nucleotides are TGTGCCAGCAGGCAAAGTTCGGCGGGAGGGCCCAATGAGCAGTTCTTC.

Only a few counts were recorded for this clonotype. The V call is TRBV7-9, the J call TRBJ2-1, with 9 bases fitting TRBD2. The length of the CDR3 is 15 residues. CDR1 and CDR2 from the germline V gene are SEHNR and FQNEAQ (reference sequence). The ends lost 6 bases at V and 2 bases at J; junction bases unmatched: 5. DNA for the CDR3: TGTGCCAGCAGAGCCCTAGCGGGAACCTACAATGAGCAGTTCTTC. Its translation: CASRALAGTYNEQFF.

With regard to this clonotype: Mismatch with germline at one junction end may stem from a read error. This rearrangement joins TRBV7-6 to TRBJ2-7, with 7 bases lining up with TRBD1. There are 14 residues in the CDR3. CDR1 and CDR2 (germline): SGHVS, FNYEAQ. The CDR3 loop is CANSLTTGLYEQYF. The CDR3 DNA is TGTGCCAACAGCTTGACGACAGGGCTCTACGAGCAGTACTTC.

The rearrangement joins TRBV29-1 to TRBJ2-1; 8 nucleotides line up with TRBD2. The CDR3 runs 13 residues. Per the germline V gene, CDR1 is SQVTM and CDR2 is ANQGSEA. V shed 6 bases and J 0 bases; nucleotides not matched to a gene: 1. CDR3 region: CSVRGGSYNEQFF. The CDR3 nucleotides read TGCAGCGTCCGGGGGGGCTCCTACAATGAGCAGTTCTTC.

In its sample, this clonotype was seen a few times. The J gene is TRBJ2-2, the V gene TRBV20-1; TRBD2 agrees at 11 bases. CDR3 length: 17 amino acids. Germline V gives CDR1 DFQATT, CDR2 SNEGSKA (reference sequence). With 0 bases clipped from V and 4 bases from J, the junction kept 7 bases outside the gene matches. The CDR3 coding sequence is TGCAGTGCTAGAGATTTCACTAGCGGGAGTCGCACCGGGGAGCTGTTTTTT. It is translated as CSARDFTSGSRTGELFF.